The 2 T cell receptor beta chains reported below all come from one sample, sequenced in a study of shared clonotypes between healthy human individuals (TCRdb year 2020). The library was generated by the immunoSEQ multiplex PCR assay. Here the immuneACCESS table is served through TCRdb, limited to in-frame sequences with V and J called. Missing clones are a known gap in these copies; in checked studies unresolved V genes cover under half, and the rest lacks a known reason. The sample records 950,000 to 1,300,000 clones, approximately 68% of which are singletons. About 1.5% of the sample lies in the top ten. The sequenced material came from memory CD4+ T cells sorted from blood. Sample cell subset or site, as interpreted from the label and publication: CD45RA-negative fraction. These receptors originate from a man between 18 and 35 years old in good health.

This clone was detected once. The V and J genes are TRBV7-9 and TRBJ2-5, with a possible D match to TRBD2 (6 bases). The germline V gene has CDR1 SEHNR and CDR2 FQNEAQ (reference sequence). Trimming removed 2 bases at V and 2 bases at J, with 12 bases between. The CDR3 is 15 residues long. The CDR3 sequence: CASSLSGAGQETQYF. The DNA for the CDR3 is TGTGCCAGCAGCTTAAGTGGGGCGGGGCAAGAGACCCAGTACTTC.

A word on this clone: Other DNA sequences within the sample encode an identical CDR3. The chain is built from TRBV11-2 and TRBJ2-3; no clear D gene. In germline, CDR1 is SGHAT, CDR2 FQNNGV. Trimming removed 5 bases from V and 5 bases from J, with 5 bases in between. There are 11 residues in the CDR3. CDR3 DNA sequence: TGTGCCAGCAGCCTAATAGATACGCAGTATTTT. It codes for CASSLIDTQYF.